The 8 T cell receptor beta chains presented below share a single source sample, sequenced in a study of memory CD4+ T cells and cytomegalovirus serostatus. Some clones are missing from TCRdb's copy, which holds only in-frame ones; the method was immunoSEQ multiplex PCR. The repertoire holds 46,000 or so clones, with roughly 78% as singletons. Single viable CD3+CD4+CD8-CD45RO+ cells were sorted as the memory CD4+ T cells. Sequenced: memory CD4+ T cells from blood. Receptors originate from an adult in good health and CMV-seronegative.

This sequence joins TRBV10-3 and TRBJ1-6; no clear D gene. This CDR3 spans 15 amino acids. Trimming cost V 0 bases and J 5 bases, with 8 bases left between them. The germline CDR1 and CDR2 sequences are ENHRY and SYGVKD. CDR3 sequence reads: CAISESTGHNSPLHF. The CDR3, as DNA: TGTGCCATCAGTGAGTCGACGGGCCATAATTCACCCCTCCACTTT.

This chain connects TRBV7-3 to TRBJ2-3; 9 positions agree with TRBD2. Germline V CDR1 and CDR2: SGHTA, FQGTGA. V shed 5 bases and J 5 bases; nucleotides not matched to a gene: 20. This CDR3 comprises 19 residues. CDR3 DNA: TGTGCCAGCAGCCCCTCTGGAGGGAGGGTAGCGGGGGAGGGAGATACGCAGTATTTT. Its protein product is CASSPSGGRVAGEGDTQYF.

The chain links TRBV7-2 to TRBJ1-2, with D uncertain. The CDR3 length is 13 residues. The germline V and J ends were trimmed by 3 bases and 7 bases, with 12 bases remaining between them. Looked up from germline, CDR1 is SGHTA and CDR2 is FQGNSA. The chain's CDR3 is CASSFALRSGYTF. DNA for the CDR3: TGTGCCAGCAGCTTTGCCCTCAGAAGTGGCTACACCTTC.

The chain has TRBV5-1 and TRBJ2-2; perhaps TRBD1 as D (6 bases). The CDR3 length is 14 residues. The V gene's germline CDR1 is SGHRS and CDR2 YFSETQ. V was trimmed by 7 bases and J by 1 base, leaving 11 bases between them. Written as DNA, the CDR3 is TGCGCCAGCGGATTGACAGGGAACACCGGGGAGCTGTTTTTT. It yields the protein CASGLTGNTGELFF.

The V gene is TRBV4-3, the J gene TRBJ2-5, with D possibly matching TRBD1 (5 bases). CDR1 is LGHNA and CDR2 is YSLEER in the germline V gene. V was pared by 0 bases and J by 6 bases, with 11 bases between. CDR3 length equals 14 residues. CDR3 bases: TGCGCCAGCAGCCAAGATAGGAACAGGCAGACCCAGTACTTC. Its protein product is CASSQDRNRQTQYF.

Notes on this clone: Other DNA sequences in this specimen translate into the identical CDR3. V gene TRBV30 combines with J gene TRBJ1-2; no firm D call. The CDR3 runs 13 residues. The germline V and J ends were trimmed by 2 bases and 0 bases, with 7 bases remaining between them. The germline gives CDR1 GTSNPN, CDR2 SVGIG (reference sequence). CDR3 sequence reads: CAWSLGTNYGYTF. The CDR3, as DNA: TGTGCCTGGAGTCTTGGTACTAACTATGGCTACACCTTC. The variable domain in full, completed from reference TRBV30 and TRBJ1-2, reads SQTIHQWPATLVQPVGSPLSLECTVEGTSNPNLYWYRQAAGRGLQLLFYSVGIGQISSEVPQNLSASRPQDRQFILSSKKLLLSDSGFYLCAWSLGTNYGYTFGSGTRLTVV.

The rearrangement uses TRBV5-1 and TRBJ2-5; 8 nucleotides line up with TRBD1. This CDR3 has 14 residues. Trimming at V came to 4 bases and at J to 5 bases, leaving 7 bases not matched to a gene. The germline CDR1 and CDR2 sequences are SGHRS and YFSETQ. The CDR3 DNA reads TGCGCCAGCAGCATCTCCGGGACAGGCGAGACCCAGTACTTC. Protein product: CASSISGTGETQYF.

The sample holds a few counts of this clone. The CDR3 DNA follows: TGTGCCAGCAGTCCAGGGGGGGCTAACAATCAGCCCCAGCATTTT. It codes for CASSPGGANNQPQHF. This sequence joins TRBV28 and TRBJ1-5; 7 bases align to TRBD1. V trimming: 5 bases; J trimming: 3 bases; junction bases outside the gene matches: 7. CDR1 is MDHEN and CDR2 is SYDVKM in the germline V gene. The CDR3 spans 15 residues. The complete variable domain, with remaining parts taken from reference TRBV28 and TRBJ1-5, reads DVKVTQSSRYLVKRTGEKVFLECVQDMDHENMFWYRQDPGLGLRLIYFSYDVKMKEKGDIPEGYSVSREKKERFSLILESASTNQTSMYLCASSPGGANNQPQHFGDGTRLSIL.